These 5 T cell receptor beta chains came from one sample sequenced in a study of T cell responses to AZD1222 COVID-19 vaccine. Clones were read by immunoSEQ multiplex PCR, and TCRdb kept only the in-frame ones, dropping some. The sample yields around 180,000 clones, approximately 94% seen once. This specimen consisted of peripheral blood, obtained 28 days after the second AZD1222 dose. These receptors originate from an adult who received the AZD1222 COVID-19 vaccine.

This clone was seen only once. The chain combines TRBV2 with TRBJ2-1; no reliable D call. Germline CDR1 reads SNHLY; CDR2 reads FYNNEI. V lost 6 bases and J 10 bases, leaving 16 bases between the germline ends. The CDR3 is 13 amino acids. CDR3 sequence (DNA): TGTGCCAGCAGCGTACTCCGCTCTGTCGAGCAGTTCTTC. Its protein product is CASSVLRSVEQFF.

Written as DNA, the CDR3 is TGTGCCCGCGGGGGGGGGACAGCTTACGAGCAGTACTTC. This codes for CARGGGTAYEQYF. This sequence joins TRBV12-3 or TRBV12-4 and TRBJ2-7, with 9 bases identical to TRBD2. CDR3 length: 13 residues. Trimming cost V 11 bases and J 4 bases; bases outside gene matches: 9.

CDR3 loop: CASSLVRLEQFF. The CDR3 DNA is TGTGCCAGCAGCTTAGTGAGGTTAGAGCAGTTCTTC. The chain employs TRBV7-2 and TRBJ2-1; D gene uncertain. V gave up 1 base and J gave up 10 bases, with 8 bases separating them. The CDR3 contains 12 residues. The germline V gene encodes CDR1 SGHTA and CDR2 FQGNSA.

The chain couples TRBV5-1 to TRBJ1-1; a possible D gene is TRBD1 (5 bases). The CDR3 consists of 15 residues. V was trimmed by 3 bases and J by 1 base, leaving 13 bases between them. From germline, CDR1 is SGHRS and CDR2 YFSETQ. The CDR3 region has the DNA TGCGCCAGCAGCTACCGGACGGGACCGAACACTGAAGCTTTCTTT. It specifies CASSYRTGPNTEAFF.

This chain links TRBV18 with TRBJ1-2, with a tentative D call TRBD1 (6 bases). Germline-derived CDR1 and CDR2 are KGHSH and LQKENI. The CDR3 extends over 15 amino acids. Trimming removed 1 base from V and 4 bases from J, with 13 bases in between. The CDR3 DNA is TGTGCCAGCTCACCACGCTACAGGGCCGCCTATGGCTACACCTTC. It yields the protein CASSPRYRAAYGYTF. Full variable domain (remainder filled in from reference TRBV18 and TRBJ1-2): NAGVMQNPRHLVRRRGQEARLRCSPMKGHSHVYWYRQLPEEGLKFMVYLQKENIIDESGMPKERFSAEFPKEGPSILRIQQVVRGDSAAYFCASSPRYRAAYGYTFGSGTRLTVV.